Given below is one T cell receptor beta chain in context. Its antigen is still unknown. Random hexamers were used to reverse transcribe about 0.5 to 1 ug of RNA. TCRdb re-called the immunoSEQ multiplex PCR reads with MiXCR, one entry per CDR3 protein. Here the sample spans fewer than 250,000 distinct CDR3 sequences, 90% to 95% being singletons. This entry is derived from a study of CD8 T cells in Susac syndrome. Study conclusions and caveats: As acknowledged by the study, its TCR sequencing and HLA analysis included a relatively small number of individuals.

Germline assignment: CDR1 SGHDT and CDR2 YYEEEE. V lost 5 bases and J lost 7, with 19 bases in between. CDR3 size: 15 residues. The chain employs TRBV5-6 and TRBJ1-5; no definite D call. The specimen sequenced was CD4+ T cells from PBMCs. The clonotype comes from a human donor in good health. CDR3 coding DNA: TGTGCCAGCAGTTTGCTTCAACAGTCACGGCAGCCCCAGCATTTT. It encodes CASSLLQQSRQPQHF. The entire variable domain, with the rest obtained from reference TRBV5-6 and TRBJ1-5, is as follows: DAGVTQSPTHLIKTRGQQVTLRCSPKSGHDTVSWYQQALGQGPQFIFQYYEEEERQRGNFPDRFSGHQFPNYSSELNVNALLLGDSALYLCASSLLQQSRQPQHFGDGTRLSIL.